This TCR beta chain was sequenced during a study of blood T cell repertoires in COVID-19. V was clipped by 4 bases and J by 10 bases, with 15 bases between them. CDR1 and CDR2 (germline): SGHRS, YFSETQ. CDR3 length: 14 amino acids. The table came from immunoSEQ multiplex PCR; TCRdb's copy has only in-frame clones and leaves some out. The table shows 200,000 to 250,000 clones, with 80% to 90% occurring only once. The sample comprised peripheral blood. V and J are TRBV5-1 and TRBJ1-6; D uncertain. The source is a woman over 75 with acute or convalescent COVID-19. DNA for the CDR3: TGCGCCAGCAGCCCGCGGGCCGTGGAATCACCCCTCCACTTT. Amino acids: CASSPRAVESPLHF.